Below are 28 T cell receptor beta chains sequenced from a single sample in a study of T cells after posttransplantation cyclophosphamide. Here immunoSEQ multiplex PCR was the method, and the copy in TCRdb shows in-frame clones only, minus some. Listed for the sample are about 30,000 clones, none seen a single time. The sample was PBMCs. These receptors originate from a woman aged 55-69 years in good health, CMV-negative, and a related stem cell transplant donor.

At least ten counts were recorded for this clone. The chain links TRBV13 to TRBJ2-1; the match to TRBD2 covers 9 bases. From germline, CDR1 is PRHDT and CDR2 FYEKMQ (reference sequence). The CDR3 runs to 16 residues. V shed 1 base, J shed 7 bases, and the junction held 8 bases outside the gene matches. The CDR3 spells CASSLVGGGAVNEQFF. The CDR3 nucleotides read TGTGCCAGCAGCTTAGTAGGCGGGGGGGCGGTTAATGAGCAGTTCTTC. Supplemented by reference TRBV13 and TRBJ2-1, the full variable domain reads AAGVIQSPRHLIKEKRETATLKCYPIPRHDTVYWYQQGPGQDPQFLISFYEKMQSDKGSIPDRFSAQQFSDYHSELNMSSLELGDSALYFCASSLVGGGAVNEQFFGPGTRLTVL.

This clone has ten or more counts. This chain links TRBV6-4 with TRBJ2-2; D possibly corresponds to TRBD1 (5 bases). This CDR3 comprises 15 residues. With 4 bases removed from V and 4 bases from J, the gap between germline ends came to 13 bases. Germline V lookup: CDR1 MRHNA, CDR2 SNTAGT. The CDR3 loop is CASSAGRVGTGELFF. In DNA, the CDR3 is TGTGCCAGCAGTGCCGGCAGGGTAGGCACCGGGGAGCTGTTTTTT.

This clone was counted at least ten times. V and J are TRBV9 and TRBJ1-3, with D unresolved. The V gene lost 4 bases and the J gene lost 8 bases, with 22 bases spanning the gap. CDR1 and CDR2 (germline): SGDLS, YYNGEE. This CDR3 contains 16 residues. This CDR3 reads CASSPRSGNYVYTIYF. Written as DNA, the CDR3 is TGTGCCAGCAGCCCCCGATCAGGCAATTATGTGTACACCATATATTTT.

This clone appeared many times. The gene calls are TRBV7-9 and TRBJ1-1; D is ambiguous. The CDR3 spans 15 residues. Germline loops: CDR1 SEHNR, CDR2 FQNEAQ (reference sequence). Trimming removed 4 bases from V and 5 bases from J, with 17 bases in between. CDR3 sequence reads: CASSYTRQTGTEAFF. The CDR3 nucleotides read TGTGCCAGCAGCTATACCAGACAAACGGGGACTGAAGCTTTCTTT.

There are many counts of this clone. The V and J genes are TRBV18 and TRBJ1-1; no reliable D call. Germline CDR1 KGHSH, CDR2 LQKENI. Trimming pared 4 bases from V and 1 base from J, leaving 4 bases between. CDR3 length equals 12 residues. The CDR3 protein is CASSQQNTEAFF. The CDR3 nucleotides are TGTGCCAGCTCACAGCAGAACACTGAAGCTTTCTTT.

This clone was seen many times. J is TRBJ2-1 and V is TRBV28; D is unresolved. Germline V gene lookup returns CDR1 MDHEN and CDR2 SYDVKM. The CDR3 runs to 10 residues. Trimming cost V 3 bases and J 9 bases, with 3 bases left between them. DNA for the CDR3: TGTGCCAGCAGTTTGGCTGAGCAGTTCTTC. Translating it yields CASSLAEQFF. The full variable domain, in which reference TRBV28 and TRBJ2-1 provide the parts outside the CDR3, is DVKVTQSSRYLVKRTGEKVFLECVQDMDHENMFWYRQDPGLGLRLIYFSYDVKMKEKGDIPEGYSVSREKKERFSLILESASTNQTSMYLCASSLAEQFFGPGTRLTVL.

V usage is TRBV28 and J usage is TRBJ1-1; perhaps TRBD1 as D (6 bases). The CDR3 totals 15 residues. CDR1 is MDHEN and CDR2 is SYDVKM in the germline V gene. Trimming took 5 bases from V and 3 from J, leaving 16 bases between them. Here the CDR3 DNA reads TGTGCCAGCAGTCCCTATACAACAGGGTACACTGAAGCTTTCTTT. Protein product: CASSPYTTGYTEAFF.

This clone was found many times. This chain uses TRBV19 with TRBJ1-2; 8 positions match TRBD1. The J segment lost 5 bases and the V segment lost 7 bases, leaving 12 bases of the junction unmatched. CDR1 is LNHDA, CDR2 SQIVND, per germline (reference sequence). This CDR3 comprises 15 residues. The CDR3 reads CASIPKTGGEYGYTF. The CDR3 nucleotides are TGTGCCAGTATTCCCAAAACAGGGGGGGAATATGGCTACACCTTC. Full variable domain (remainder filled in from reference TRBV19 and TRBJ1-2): DGGITQSPKYLFRKEGQNVTLSCEQNLNHDAMYWYRQDPGQGLRLIYYSQIVNDFQKGDIAEGYSVSREKKESFPLTVTSAQKNPTAFYLCASIPKTGGEYGYTFGSGTRLTVV.

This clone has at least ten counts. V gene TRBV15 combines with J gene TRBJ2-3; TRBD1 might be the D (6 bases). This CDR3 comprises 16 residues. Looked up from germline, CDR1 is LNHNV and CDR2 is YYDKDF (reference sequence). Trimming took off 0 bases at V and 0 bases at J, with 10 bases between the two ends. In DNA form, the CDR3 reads TGTGCCACCAGCAGAGACGGACAGCCTAGCACAGATACGCAGTATTTT. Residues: CATSRDGQPSTDTQYF.

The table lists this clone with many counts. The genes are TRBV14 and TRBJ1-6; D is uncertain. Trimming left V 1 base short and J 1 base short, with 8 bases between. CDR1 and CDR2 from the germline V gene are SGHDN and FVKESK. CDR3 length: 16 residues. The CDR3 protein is CASSQVIGSYNSPLHF. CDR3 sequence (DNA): TGTGCCAGCAGCCAAGTTATCGGGTCCTATAATTCACCCCTCCACTTT. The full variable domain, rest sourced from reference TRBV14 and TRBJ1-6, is EAGVTQFPSHSVIEKGQTVTLRCDPISGHDNLYWYRRVMGKEIKFLLHFVKESKQDESGMPNNRFLAERTGGTYSTLKVQPAELEDSGVYFCASSQVIGSYNSPLHFGNGTRLTVT.

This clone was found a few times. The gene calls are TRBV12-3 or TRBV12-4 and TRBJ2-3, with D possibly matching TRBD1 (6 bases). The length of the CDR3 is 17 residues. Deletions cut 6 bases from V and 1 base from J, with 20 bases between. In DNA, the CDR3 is TGTGCCAGCAGCCCTCCCAGGGGCAGGGAAGGCACAGATACGCAGTATTTT. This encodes CASSPPRGREGTDTQYF.

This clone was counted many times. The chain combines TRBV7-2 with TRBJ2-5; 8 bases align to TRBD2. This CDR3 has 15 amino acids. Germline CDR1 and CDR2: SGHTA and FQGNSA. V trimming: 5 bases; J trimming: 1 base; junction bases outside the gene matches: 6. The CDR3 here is CASSQRGSFQETQYF. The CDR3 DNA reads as TGTGCCAGCAGCCAGCGGGGGTCGTTCCAAGAGACCCAGTACTTC.

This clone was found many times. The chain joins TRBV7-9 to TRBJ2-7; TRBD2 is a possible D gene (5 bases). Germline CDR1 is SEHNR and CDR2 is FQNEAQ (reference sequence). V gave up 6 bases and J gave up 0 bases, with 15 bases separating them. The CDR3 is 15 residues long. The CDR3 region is CASSPRELASYEQYF. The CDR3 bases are TGTGCCAGCAGTCCCCGCGAGCTAGCCTCCTACGAGCAGTACTTC.

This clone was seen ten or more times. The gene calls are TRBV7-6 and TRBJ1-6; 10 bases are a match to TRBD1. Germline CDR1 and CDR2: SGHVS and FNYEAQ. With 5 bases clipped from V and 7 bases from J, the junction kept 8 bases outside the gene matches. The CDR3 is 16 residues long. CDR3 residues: CASSRGQGKGNSPLHF. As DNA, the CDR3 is TGTGCCAGCAGCCGGGGACAGGGGAAGGGAAATTCACCCCTCCACTTT.

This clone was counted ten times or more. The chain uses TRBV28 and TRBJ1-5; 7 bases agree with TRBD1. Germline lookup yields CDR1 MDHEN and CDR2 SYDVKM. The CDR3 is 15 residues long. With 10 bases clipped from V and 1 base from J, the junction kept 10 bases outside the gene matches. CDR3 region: CATSTGQVSNQPQHF. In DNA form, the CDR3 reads TGTGCCACCTCGACAGGGCAAGTCAGCAATCAGCCCCAGCATTTT.

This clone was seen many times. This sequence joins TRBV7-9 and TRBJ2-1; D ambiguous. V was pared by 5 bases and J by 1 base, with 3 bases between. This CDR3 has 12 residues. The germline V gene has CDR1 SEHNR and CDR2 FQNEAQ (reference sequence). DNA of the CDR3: TGTGCCAGCAGCCCATCCTACAATGAGCAGTTCTTC. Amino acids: CASSPSYNEQFF.

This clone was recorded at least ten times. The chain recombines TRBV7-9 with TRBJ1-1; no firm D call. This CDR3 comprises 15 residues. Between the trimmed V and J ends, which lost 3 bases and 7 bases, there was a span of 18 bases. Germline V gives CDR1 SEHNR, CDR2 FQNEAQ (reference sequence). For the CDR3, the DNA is TGTGCCAGCAGCTTGAGGCAGGTCGGCTCGTTTGAAGCTTTCTTT. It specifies CASSLRQVGSFEAFF.

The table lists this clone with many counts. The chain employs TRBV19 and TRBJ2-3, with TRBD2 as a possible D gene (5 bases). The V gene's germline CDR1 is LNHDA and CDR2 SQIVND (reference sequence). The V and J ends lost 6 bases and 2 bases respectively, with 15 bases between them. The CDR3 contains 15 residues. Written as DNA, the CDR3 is TGTGCCAGTAGAGATCGGGCGGACTTCACAGATACGCAGTATTTT. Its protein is CASRDRADFTDTQYF.

The CDR3 DNA sequence: TGTGCCAGCAGCCTAAGACACCGGTACCAAGAGACCCAGTACTTC. Encoded protein: CASSLRHRYQETQYF. V is TRBV7-2 and J is TRBJ2-5; no clear D gene. V lost 5 bases to trimming and J lost 0 bases, with 13 bases between them. The CDR3 is 15 amino acids. CDR1 and CDR2 (germline): SGHTA, FQGNSA.

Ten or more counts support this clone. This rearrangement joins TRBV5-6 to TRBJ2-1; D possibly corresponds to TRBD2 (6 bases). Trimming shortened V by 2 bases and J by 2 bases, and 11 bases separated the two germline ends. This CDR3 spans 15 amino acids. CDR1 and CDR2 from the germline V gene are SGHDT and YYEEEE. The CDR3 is CASSLLASPYNEQFF. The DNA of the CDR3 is TGTGCCAGCAGCTTACTAGCATCGCCCTACAATGAGCAGTTCTTC.

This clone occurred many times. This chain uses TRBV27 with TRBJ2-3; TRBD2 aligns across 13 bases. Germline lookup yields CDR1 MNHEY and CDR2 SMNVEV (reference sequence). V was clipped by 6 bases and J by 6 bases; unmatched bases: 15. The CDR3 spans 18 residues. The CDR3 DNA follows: TGTGCCAGCAGGCACCCGGGACTAGCGGGGACCAGAGCCGATACGCAGTATTTT. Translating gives CASRHPGLAGTRADTQYF.

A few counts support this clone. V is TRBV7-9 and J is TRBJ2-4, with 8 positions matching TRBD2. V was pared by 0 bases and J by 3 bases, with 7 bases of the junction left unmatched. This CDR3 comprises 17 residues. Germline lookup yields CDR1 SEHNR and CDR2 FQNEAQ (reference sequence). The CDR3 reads CASSLAVLSGGKNIQYF. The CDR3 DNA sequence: TGTGCCAGCAGCTTAGCCGTATTAAGCGGGGGCAAAAACATTCAGTACTTC.

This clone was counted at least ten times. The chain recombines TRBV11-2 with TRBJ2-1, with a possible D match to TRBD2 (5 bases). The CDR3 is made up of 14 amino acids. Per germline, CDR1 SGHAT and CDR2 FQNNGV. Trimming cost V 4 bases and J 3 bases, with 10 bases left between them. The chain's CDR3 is CASSSSGIYNEQFF. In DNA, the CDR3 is TGTGCCAGCAGCTCGTCGGGGATCTACAATGAGCAGTTCTTC.

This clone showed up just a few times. The CDR3 loop reads CASSLQGGNQPQHF. CDR3 coding DNA: TGTGCCAGCAGCCTCCAGGGCGGCAATCAGCCCCAGCATTTT. The gene calls are TRBV7-2 and TRBJ1-5; D may be TRBD1 (5 bases). V dropped 5 bases and J dropped 2 bases, with 10 bases sitting between them. Germline V gene data show CDR1 as SGHTA and CDR2 as FQGNSA. CDR3 length: 14 residues.

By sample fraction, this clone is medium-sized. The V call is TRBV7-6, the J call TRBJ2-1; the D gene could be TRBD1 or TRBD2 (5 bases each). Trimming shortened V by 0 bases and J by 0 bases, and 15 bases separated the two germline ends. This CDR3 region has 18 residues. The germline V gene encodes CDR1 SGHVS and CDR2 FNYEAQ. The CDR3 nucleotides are TGTGCCAGCAGCTTAGCTGTAAGAGGGGCGAGCTCCTACAATGAGCAGTTCTTC. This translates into CASSLAVRGASSYNEQFF.

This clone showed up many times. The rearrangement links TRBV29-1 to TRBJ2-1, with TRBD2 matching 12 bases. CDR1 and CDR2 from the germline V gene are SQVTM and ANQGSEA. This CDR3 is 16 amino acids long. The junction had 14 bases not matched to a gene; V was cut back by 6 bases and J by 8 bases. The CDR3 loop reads CSVDAWTSGIRDEQFF. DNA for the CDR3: TGCAGCGTCGATGCATGGACTAGCGGGATCAGGGATGAGCAGTTCTTC.

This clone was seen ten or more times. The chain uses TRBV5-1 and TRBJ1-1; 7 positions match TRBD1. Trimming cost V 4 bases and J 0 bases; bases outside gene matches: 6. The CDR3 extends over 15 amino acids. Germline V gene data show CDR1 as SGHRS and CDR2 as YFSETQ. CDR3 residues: CASSIPGQLNTEAFF. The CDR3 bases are TGCGCCAGCAGCATCCCGGGACAGTTGAACACTGAAGCTTTCTTT.

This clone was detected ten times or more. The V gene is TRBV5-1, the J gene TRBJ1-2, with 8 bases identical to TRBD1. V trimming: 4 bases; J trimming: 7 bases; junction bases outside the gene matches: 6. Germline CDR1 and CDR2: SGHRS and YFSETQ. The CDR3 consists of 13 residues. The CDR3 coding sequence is TGCGCCAGCAGCGTTGACAGGGGAGTTGGCTACACCTTC. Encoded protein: CASSVDRGVGYTF.